The sequence of this TCR beta chain was determined in a study of T-cell reconstitution after alpha-beta-depleted transplantation in children. Preparing the TCRbeta library involved the use of unique molecular identifiers. TCRdb analysed the PCR reads with MiXCR anew, one entry per CDR3 protein. The sample has about 610,000 distinct CDR3 sequences, over 9.5% seen once. Germline V gene lookup returns CDR1 SEHNR and CDR2 FQNEAQ (reference sequence). This CDR3 contains 13 residues. V was clipped by 5 bases and J by 4 bases; unmatched bases: 4. This clonotype was obtained from a human donor who donated a stem cell graft to a child with acute myeloid leukemia. The chain is built from TRBV7-9 and TRBJ1-1, with TRBD1 identical over 7 bases. Sequences were derived from PBMCs from the stem cell graft donor, sampled from the stem cell graft. As DNA, the CDR3 is TGTGCCAGCAGCGCCACAGGGGCCACTGAAGCTTTCTTT. It translates to CASSATGATEAFF.